This TCR beta chain was recorded in a study of shared T cell receptors in the human thymus. Assay: immunoSEQ multiplex PCR; the TCRdb copy retains only in-frame clones and omits some. The repertoire holds approximately 730,000 clones, with approximately 85% as singletons. This CDR3 is built from 11 residues. Germline CDR1 reads SEHNR; CDR2 reads FQNEAQ (reference sequence). The V and J ends lost 3 bases and 5 bases respectively, with 3 bases between them. This clone appeared a single time. The same CDR3 arises from other DNA sequences in this sample as well. In addition, the sample was reused for a study of human thymus T cells. This second study notes: From resections taken during corrective heart surgery, the thymus tissue was obtained. Highly overlapping thymic repertoires in unrelated individuals were reported by related research.

The V gene is TRBV7-9, the J gene TRBJ2-3, with D uncertain. The clonotype comes from a girl younger than two with a congenital heart defect. Sequenced sample: thymocytes. DNA for the CDR3: TGTGCCAGCAGCTTTCAAGATACGCAGTATTTT. This translates into CASSFQDTQYF. The entire variable domain, with the rest obtained from reference TRBV7-9 and TRBJ2-3, is as follows: DTGVSQNPRHKITKRGQNVTFRCDPISEHNRLYWYRQTLGQGPEFLTYFQNEAQLEKSRLLSDRFSAERPKGSFSTLEIQRTEQGDSAMYLCASSFQDTQYFGPGTRLTVL.